Listed here is a single T cell receptor beta chain. The junction shows a germline mismatch at one end, possibly a read error. The data belong to a study of molecular identifiers for immune sequencing clone quantification. Using its own MiXCR run on the PCR reads, TCRdb lists one record per CDR3 protein. The sample lists under 800,000 distinct CDR3 sequences, about 25% occurring once. CDR1 is SEHNR and CDR2 is FQNEAQ in the germline V gene (reference sequence). CDR3 size: 14 residues. This TCR was sampled from a human donor in good health. Some libraries in this study had Jurkat cell RNA spiked in. Sequenced: naive CD8+ T cells from blood, with Jurkat cell RNA spiked in. Subset specified: FACS-sorted CD8+CD4-CCR7+CD45RA+ naive T cells. This chain uses TRBV7-9 with TRBJ2-5, with a weak D call TRBD2 (5 bases). CDR3 nucleotide sequence: TGTGCCAGCGGCTTAGTCGGGAACGACGAGACCCAGTACTTC. Its protein is CASGLVGNDETQYF.